What follows is one T cell receptor beta chain and its context. This may be a read error: a much more frequent sequence differs by one nucleotide. The data are from a study of T-cell reconstitution after alpha-beta-depleted transplantation in children. CDR1 is SGHAT and CDR2 is FQNNGV in the germline V gene. V lost 5 bases to trimming and J lost 6 bases; unmatched junction nucleotides: 6. This CDR3 is built from 14 residues. Construction of the TCRbeta library involved unique molecular identifiers. TCRdb recomputed calls from the PCR reads with MiXCR, one row per CDR3 protein. Here the sample spans approximately 93,000 distinct CDR3 sequences, roughly 8% being singletons.

This chain links TRBV11-2 with TRBJ2-7; TRBD1 agrees at 11 bases. This sequence originates from a human donor who donated a stem cell graft to a child with congenital amegakaryocytic thrombocytopenia. Sequenced material: PBMCs from the stem cell graft donor, taken from the stem cell graft. The CDR3 sequence: CASSPGQGAPEQYF. As DNA, the CDR3 is TGTGCCAGCAGCCCAGGACAGGGGGCGCCCGAGCAGTACTTC.